These 24 T cell receptor beta chains originate from one sample sequenced in a study of T cell responses to AZD1222 COVID-19 vaccine (dated by TCRdb to the early 2020s). The time point label for this specimen denotes: about 28 days (+/-7) after the second vaccine dose. The library was obtained by the immunoSEQ multiplex PCR assay. TCRdb mirrors the immuneACCESS table, restricted to in-frame sequences. Some clones are absent from its copies; in checked studies, under half trace to an unresolved V gene, and the reason for the others is unknown. This sample is represented by some 150,000 clones; more than 85% of them were singletons. Jointly, the top ten make up approximately 3.4% of the sample. The specimen was peripheral blood, collected 28 days after the second AZD1222 dose. Every receptor here comes from an adult who received the AZD1222 COVID-19 vaccine.

The chain employs TRBV28 and TRBJ1-1; weak D call: TRBD1 (6 bases). The CDR3 length is 15 residues. CDR1 MDHEN and CDR2 SYDVKM come from the germline V gene. V gave up 3 bases and J gave up 3 bases, with 14 bases separating them. The CDR3 nucleotides read TGTGCCAGCAGTTTTTCAGGTGCAGGGGACACTGAAGCTTTCTTT. Translation gives CASSFSGAGDTEAFF.

The rearrangement uses TRBV4-1 and TRBJ2-7, with 7 bases lining up with TRBD1. The germline gives CDR1 MGHRA, CDR2 YSYEKL. V gave up 1 base and J gave up 1 base; unmatched junction bases: 7. The CDR3 is 16 residues long. Here the CDR3 DNA reads TGCGCCAGCAGCCAAGGGTCAGGGGGTCCTTCCTACGAGCAGTACTTC. It codes for CASSQGSGGPSYEQYF.

The J gene is TRBJ2-2, the V gene TRBV7-9; 7 bases agree with TRBD1. CDR1 is SEHNR and CDR2 is FQNEAQ in the germline V gene (reference sequence). This CDR3 region has 17 residues. The V gene end was trimmed by 3 bases and the J gene end by 1 base; junction bases not matched to a gene: 8. CDR3 protein: CASSFLRDSMNTGELFF. DNA of the CDR3: TGTGCCAGCAGCTTCCTCCGGGACAGCATGAACACCGGGGAGCTGTTTTTT.

Only one count was recorded for this clone. The chain is built from TRBV7-9 and TRBJ1-2; TRBD1 agrees at 7 bases. The CDR3 extends over 15 amino acids. Germline trimming cut 5 bases from V and 5 bases from J; bases unmatched to any gene: 11. From germline, CDR1 is SEHNR and CDR2 FQNEAQ (reference sequence). As DNA, the CDR3 is TGTGCCAGCAGCCGTGGGACAGATCCTCATTATGGCTACACCTTC. This translates into CASSRGTDPHYGYTF.

V and J are TRBV27 and TRBJ1-1; D might be TRBD1 (5 bases). Trimming shortened V by 9 bases and J by 4 bases, and 12 bases separated the two germline ends. The CDR3 has 12 amino acids. Germline V lookup: CDR1 MNHEY, CDR2 SMNVEV (reference sequence). The CDR3 DNA reads TGTGCCAGTTGGGGGGTAGGCACTGAAGCTTTCTTT. It codes for CASWGVGTEAFF.

This chain connects TRBV5-1 to TRBJ2-5, with D unresolved. CDR1 and CDR2 (germline): SGHRS, YFSETQ. The CDR3 extends over 14 amino acids. Trimming shortened V by 4 bases and J by 0 bases, and 10 bases separated the two germline ends. The CDR3 DNA reads TGCGCCAGCAGCGCTGACGTGTACCAAGAGACCCAGTACTTC. Amino acids: CASSADVYQETQYF.

The V and J genes are TRBV9 and TRBJ2-1; 8 positions match TRBD2. The CDR3 runs to 14 residues. Germline V gives CDR1 SGDLS, CDR2 YYNGEE. The trim removed 3 bases at V and 2 bases at J, leaving 1 base unmatched. CDR3 nucleotide sequence: TGTGCCAGCAGCGCGGGACTAGCCTACAATGAGCAGTTCTTC. Protein product: CASSAGLAYNEQFF. Combining the CDR3 with reference TRBV9 and TRBJ2-1 gives the whole variable domain DSGVTQTPKHLITATGQRVTLRCSPRSGDLSVYWYQQSLDQGLQFLIQYYNGEERAKGNILERFSAQQFPDLHSELNLSSLELGDSALYFCASSAGLAYNEQFFGPGTRLTVL.

This rearrangement joins TRBV2 to TRBJ2-4; D perhaps matches TRBD2 (7 bases). Germline lookup yields CDR1 SNHLY and CDR2 FYNNEI. CDR3 length: 15 amino acids. V was shortened by 2 bases and J by 1 base, with 9 bases between the two germline ends. Here the CDR3 DNA reads TGTGCCAGCAGTGAACGGGGGGCGGCCAAAAACATTCAGTACTTC. As protein: CASSERGAAKNIQYF.

This sequence joins TRBV19 and TRBJ1-2, with D possibly matching TRBD1 (6 bases). This CDR3 has 13 residues. Germline V gene data show CDR1 as LNHDA and CDR2 as SQIVND (reference sequence). The germline V and J ends were trimmed by 4 bases and 4 bases, with 10 bases remaining between them. The CDR3 region is CASSTDSVYGYTF. CDR3 DNA sequence: TGTGCCAGTAGTACGGACAGCGTCTATGGCTACACCTTC.

The chain couples TRBV19 to TRBJ1-3; TRBD1 might be the D (6 bases). V shed 5 bases and J shed 1 base, with 18 bases lying between them. The CDR3 has 17 residues. CDR1 and CDR2 (germline): LNHDA, SQIVND (reference sequence). Written as DNA, the CDR3 is TGTGCCAGTAGTCTACGGGGGAATACAGGGTCTGGAAACACCATATATTTT. Its translation is CASSLRGNTGSGNTIYF.

The chain links TRBV28 to TRBJ2-6, with D perhaps matching TRBD1 (6 bases). V shed 2 bases and J shed 2 bases, with 10 bases lying between them. The CDR3 is made up of 16 amino acids. Looked up from germline, CDR1 is MDHEN and CDR2 is SYDVKM. The CDR3 region is CASSLTGWAGANVLTF. The CDR3, as DNA: TGTGCCAGCAGTTTAACAGGGTGGGCTGGGGCCAACGTCCTGACTTTC.

The rearrangement uses TRBV27 and TRBJ2-6, with D perhaps given as TRBD1 or TRBD2 (5 bases each). Germline V lookup: CDR1 MNHEY, CDR2 SMNVEV (reference sequence). CDR3 length: 15 residues. V was clipped by 5 bases and J by 11 bases, with 19 bases between them. The DNA of the CDR3 is TGTGCCAGCAGTCTCGGGGCCCCTCAGCAACACGTCCTGACTTTC. This translates into CASSLGAPQQHVLTF.

The rearrangement joins TRBV4-1 to TRBJ2-7; D gene unclear. CDR3 length equals 11 residues. Trimming left V 5 bases short and J 6 bases short, with 8 bases between. Germline V gene data show CDR1 as MGHRA and CDR2 as YSYEKL. Written as DNA, the CDR3 is TGCGCCAGCAGCACCGGTTTCGAGCAGTACTTC. Amino acids: CASSTGFEQYF.

This clone was detected only a few times. The chain links TRBV7-9 to TRBJ2-7; 7 bases map to TRBD1. Germline trimming cut 2 bases from V and 3 bases from J; bases unmatched to any gene: 10. Per the germline V gene, CDR1 is SEHNR and CDR2 is FQNEAQ (reference sequence). This CDR3 contains 16 residues. CDR3 sequence reads: CASSLTLTGLSYEQYF. Here the CDR3 DNA reads TGTGCCAGCAGCTTAACTCTGACAGGGCTTAGCTACGAGCAGTACTTC.

V usage is TRBV3-1 (or the pseudogene TRBV3-2) and J usage is TRBJ2-7; D might be TRBD2 (6 bases). V lost 0 bases and J lost 6, with 12 bases in between. The CDR3 loop spans 14 amino acids. The germline V gene encodes CDR1 LGHDT and CDR2 YNNKEL (reference sequence). For the CDR3, the DNA is TGTGCCAGCAGCCAAGAAGGGAGGATGGGCGAGCAGTACTTC. The encoded protein is CASSQEGRMGEQYF.

The chain joins TRBV5-1 to TRBJ2-7, with 8 bases identical to TRBD2. Germline-derived CDR1 and CDR2 are SGHRS and YFSETQ. The V and J ends lost 1 base and 0 bases, in that order; junction bases with no gene match: 3. The CDR3 has 15 amino acids. The CDR3 sequence: CASSLTSGTSYEQYF. CDR3 nucleotide sequence: TGCGCCAGCAGCTTGACTAGCGGTACCTCCTACGAGCAGTACTTC.

The chain employs TRBV27 and TRBJ2-6; 11 nucleotides agree with TRBD2. The CDR3 covers 19 residues. In germline, CDR1 is MNHEY, CDR2 SMNVEV (reference sequence). V trimming: 2 bases; J trimming: 0 bases; junction bases outside the gene matches: 6. The CDR3: CASSLGGLAGISGANVLTF. The CDR3 bases are TGTGCCAGCAGTTTAGGAGGACTAGCGGGTATCTCTGGGGCCAACGTCCTGACTTTC.

The chain carries TRBV19 and TRBJ2-2, with D uncertain. V dropped 4 bases and J dropped 4 bases, with 7 bases sitting between them. Germline lookup yields CDR1 LNHDA and CDR2 SQIVND (reference sequence). The CDR3 spans 13 residues. The CDR3 sequence is CASSTVSTGELFF. The CDR3 DNA is TGTGCCAGTAGTACCGTCTCCACCGGGGAGCTGTTTTTT.

This chain connects TRBV6-2 or TRBV6-3 to TRBJ2-1; 8 nucleotides line up with TRBD2. In germline, CDR1 is MNHEY, CDR2 SVGEGT. The CDR3 length is 15 residues. V shed 5 bases and J 9 bases; nucleotides not matched to a gene: 12. The CDR3 DNA is TGTGCCAGCAGTCCGGCGGGACTAGGTCTCGGTGAGCAGTTCTTC. Translation: CASSPAGLGLGEQFF.

This chain uses TRBV7-2 with TRBJ2-1; D gene ambiguous. The V gene lost 5 bases and the J gene lost 7 bases, with 21 bases spanning the gap. Germline assignment: CDR1 SGHTA and CDR2 FQGNSA. This CDR3 comprises 16 residues. The CDR3 nucleotides read TGTGCCAGCAGCCCGATGGCTCCTTGGGTTACGAATGAGCAGTTCTTC. It is translated as CASSPMAPWVTNEQFF.

The chain uses TRBV6-5 and TRBJ2-7, with TRBD1 as a possible D gene (5 bases). From germline, CDR1 is MNHEY and CDR2 SVGAGI. The CDR3 length is 14 residues. V dropped 6 bases and J dropped 3 bases, with 15 bases sitting between them. The CDR3 bases are TGTGCCAGCAGCTTCCTGCAGGGAAACTACGAGCAGTACTTC. The encoded protein is CASSFLQGNYEQYF.

The chain employs TRBV2 and TRBJ2-1, with TRBD2 identical over 14 bases. This CDR3 contains 17 residues. Trimming cost V 5 bases and J 8 bases; bases outside gene matches: 11. Germline CDR1 and CDR2: SNHLY and FYNNEI. The CDR3 sequence is CASSPGLAGGSGDEQFF. DNA for the CDR3: TGTGCCAGCAGTCCTGGACTAGCGGGAGGATCCGGGGATGAGCAGTTCTTC.

This CDR3 reads CASSFGNIYNEQFF. In nucleotides, the CDR3 is TGTGCCAGCAGCTTCGGTAACATTTACAATGAGCAGTTCTTC. V usage is TRBV7-2 and J usage is TRBJ2-1, with unresolved D. This CDR3 is 14 amino acids long. The V gene's germline CDR1 is SGHTA and CDR2 FQGNSA. Trimming stripped 3 bases from V and 4 bases from J, with 10 bases between.

The chain recombines TRBV7-2 with TRBJ2-1; 8 bases are a match to TRBD2. This CDR3 is 16 amino acids long. Germline V gives CDR1 SGHTA, CDR2 FQGNSA. V trimming: 5 bases; J trimming: 8 bases; junction bases outside the gene matches: 14. The CDR3 DNA follows: TGTGCCAGCAGCAATGCCCCGGGACTAGGATCCCATGAGCAGTTCTTC. The encoded protein is CASSNAPGLGSHEQFF.